A selection of T cell receptor beta chains follows, all from one sample in a study of blood T cell repertoires in COVID-19. This table comes from immunoSEQ multiplex PCR, and its TCRdb copy is limited to in-frame clones, with some not included. The profile shows around 56,000 clones, 90% to 95% of them singletons. The source material was peripheral blood. These receptors were obtained from an older woman with active or convalescent COVID-19. The CDR3 runs from the conserved cysteine through the conserved F or W. Each record gives: D gene, CDR3 length, J gene, clone size, V gene, CDR3 DNA, CDR3 protein. The D gene is left open where the match is weak. Some rows mark clone size as missing; the rest say once, few, many or name a class of expanded clone.

NA,13,TRBJ1-3,NA,TRBV7-6,TGTGCCAGCAGCGCTAGCTCTGGAAACACCATATATTTT,CASSASSGNTIYF
NA,10,TRBJ2-3,NA,TRBV20-1,TGCAGTGCTAGGGTCCATAGTGAGTATTTT,CSARVHSEYF
TRBD2,17,TRBJ2-2,NA,TRBV18,TGTGCCAGCTCACCACCGGGACTAGCGGGAGGTTTCGGGGAGCTGTTTTTT,CASSPPGLAGGFGELFF
TRBD2,12,TRBJ2-1,NA,TRBV7-7,TGTGCCAGCAGCGGACCGGGACTAGAGCAGTTCTTC,CASSGPGLEQFF
NA,14,TRBJ1-5,NA,TRBV3-1/TRBV3-2,TGTGCCAGCAGCCCGCGCGGCCCGAATCAGCCCCAGCATTTT,CASSPRGPNQPQHF
TRBD1,14,TRBJ1-1,once,TRBV7-9,TGTGCCAGCAGCTTAGAGGGGGCGGTTACTGAAGCTTTCTTT,CASSLEGAVTEAFF
TRBD2,19,TRBJ2-1,NA,TRBV4-1,TGCGCCAGCAGCCAAGTGCGGCGGGAGATCTTGAACTTGTACAATGAGCAGTTCTTC,CASSQVRREILNLYNEQFF
NA,15,TRBJ1-1,NA,TRBV2,TGTGCCAGCAGTGCAAACGGACAGCAGAACACTGAAGCTTTCTTT,CASSANGQQNTEAFF
NA,13,TRBJ1-6,NA,TRBV28,TGTGCCAGCAGTTTATTGCAGAATTCACCCCTCCACTTT,CASSLLQNSPLHF
TRBD2,15,TRBJ2-3,NA,TRBV14,TGTGCCAGCAGCGCCGGGGGGTCTAGCACAGATACGCAGTATTTT,CASSAGGSSTDTQYF
NA,17,TRBJ1-1,NA,TRBV24-1,TGTGCCACCAGTGGCGTCGCAGGGGCAGGGATGAACACTGAAGCTTTCTTT,CATSGVAGAGMNTEAFF
TRBD1,16,TRBJ2-2,NA,TRBV5-4,TGTGCCAGCAACAGGAGACAGGGTTCGAACACCGGGGAGCTGTTTTTT,CASNRRQGSNTGELFF
TRBD1,14,TRBJ1-4,NA,TRBV5-1,TGCGCCAGCAGTCTGGACAGGGGGGTTGAAAAACTGTTTTTT,CASSLDRGVEKLFF
NA,10,TRBJ1-5,NA,TRBV6-1,TGTGCCAGCAGTGAAAGGGGCCAGCATTTT,CASSERGQHF
NA,13,TRBJ1-1,NA,TRBV28,TGTGCCAGCACCCCCCACAGGAAGACTGAAGCTTTCTTT,CASTPHRKTEAFF
NA,14,TRBJ2-7,NA,TRBV19,TGTGCCAGTAGGCTAGCCGCCTCCTCCTACGAGCAGTACTTC,CASRLAASSYEQYF
TRBD2,16,TRBJ2-7,NA,TRBV9,TGTGCCAGCAGCGTAGAGTCGGGGGGGCCTGGATACGAGCAGTACTTC,CASSVESGGPGYEQYF
NA,13,TRBJ1-1,few,TRBV15,TGTGCCACCAGCGCCGGGACAATTGGCGAAGCTTTCTTT,CATSAGTIGEAFF
NA,15,TRBJ1-3,NA,TRBV7-2,TGTGCCAGCAGTCTCCAGGGGTACGCTGGAAACACCATATATTTT,CASSLQGYAGNTIYF
NA,13,TRBJ2-3,NA,TRBV7-3,TGTGCCAGCAGCCCCCTCGGCACAGATACGCAGTATTTT,CASSPLGTDTQYF
NA,16,TRBJ1-1,NA,TRBV4-1,TGCGCCAGCAGCCAAGATCCCTACAGACCAGGGACTGAAGCTTTCTTT,CASSQDPYRPGTEAFF
NA,13,TRBJ1-1,NA,TRBV2,TGTGCCAGCAGTCTTGGACAGAACACTGAAGCTTTCTTT,CASSLGQNTEAFF
NA,16,TRBJ1-2,NA,TRBV28,TGTGCCAGCACAGGAGCCGGGGTGGAAGCTAACTATGGCTACACCTTC,CASTGAGVEANYGYTF
TRBD2,17,TRBJ2-2,NA,TRBV11-2,TGTGCCAGCAGCTTAAGGGGGACTAGGATTTCCACCGGGGAGCTGTTTTTT,CASSLRGTRISTGELFF
NA,12,TRBJ1-1,NA,TRBV6-5,TGTGCCAGCATCGGACAGTCGGGAGGAGCTTTCTTT,CASIGQSGGAFF
NA,14,TRBJ1-5,NA,TRBV9,TGTGCCAGCAGCGTAGACCCAGATAATCAGCCCCAGCATTTT,CASSVDPDNQPQHF
TRBD1,15,TRBJ1-5,NA,TRBV28,TGTGCCAGCAGTTTACTGGACAGGCTGAATCAGCCCCAGCATTTT,CASSLLDRLNQPQHF
TRBD1,17,TRBJ2-2,NA,TRBV27,TGTGCCAGCAGTCTCAGGGGTACAGGGGGCTACACCGGGGAGCTGTTTTTT,CASSLRGTGGYTGELFF
NA,15,TRBJ2-3,NA,TRBV24-1,TGTGCCACCAGTGTGACTAGGGGTCTGACAGATACGCAGTATTTT,CATSVTRGLTDTQYF
TRBD1,17,TRBJ2-2,NA,TRBV7-3,TGTGCCAGCAGCCCGACCCCCGGGACAGGGTTTCCCGGGGAGCTGTTTTTT,CASSPTPGTGFPGELFF
NA,16,TRBJ1-5,NA,TRBV3-1/TRBV3-2,TGTGCCAGCAGCCAAGATGGGACACTACGACCTCAGCCCCAGCATTTT,CASSQDGTLRPQPQHF
TRBD1,15,TRBJ2-3,NA,TRBV5-1,TGCGCCAGCAGCAACCGACAGGGGGGAACAGATACGCAGTATTTT,CASSNRQGGTDTQYF
NA,13,TRBJ2-5,NA,TRBV29-1,TGCAGCGTCCGAGGGAAAACTCAAGAGACCCAGTACTTC,CSVRGKTQETQYF
TRBD2,17,TRBJ2-3,NA,TRBV2,TGTGCCAGCAGTGAAGTCAGACTAGCGGGAGTAGGGGATACGCAGTATTTT,CASSEVRLAGVGDTQYF
TRBD2,16,TRBJ2-7,NA,TRBV7-2,TGTGCCAGCAGCCTCCCTCCTAGCGGGACTCCCTACGAGCAGTACTTC,CASSLPPSGTPYEQYF
TRBD1,14,TRBJ1-2,NA,TRBV19,TGTGCCAGTAGTGGACAGGGTGCTAACTATGGCTACACCTTC,CASSGQGANYGYTF
TRBD1,14,TRBJ1-2,NA,TRBV6-6,TGTGCCAGCAGCCGGGAACAGGGGGCGCTTGGCTACACCTTC,CASSREQGALGYTF
TRBD1,12,TRBJ1-2,NA,TRBV9,TGTGCCAGCAGCCGGACAGGAGATGGCTACACCTTC,CASSRTGDGYTF
NA,13,TRBJ1-1,NA,TRBV12-3/TRBV12-4,TGTGCCAGCAGTTTTTCCGGGAACACTGAAGCTTTCTTT,CASSFSGNTEAFF
TRBD1,14,TRBJ1-2,NA,TRBV12-5,TGTGCTAGTGCCTCTTCTACAGGGGGCCTTGGCTACACCTTC,CASASSTGGLGYTF
TRBD1,16,TRBJ2-3,NA,TRBV24-1,TGTGCCACCAGTGATTCCAGACAGGGGGCGGTAGATACGCAGTATTTT,CATSDSRQGAVDTQYF
NA,17,TRBJ1-5,NA,TRBV7-9,TGTGCCAGCAGCTTAGCGGAGACAGACCTTAGCAATCAGCCCCAGCATTTT,CASSLAETDLSNQPQHF
NA,14,TRBJ2-5,once,TRBV27,TGTGCCAGCAAAAGGGCGGGGGCTCAAGAGACCCAGTACTTC,CASKRAGAQETQYF
TRBD1,13,TRBJ1-5,NA,TRBV30,TGTGCCTGGAGCCGGGACAGGGGCCAGCCCCAGCATTTT,CAWSRDRGQPQHF
NA,15,TRBJ1-1,NA,TRBV4-1,TGCGCCAGCAGCCTCAGGCTCGCCGTGAACACTGAAGCTTTCTTT,CASSLRLAVNTEAFF
NA,11,TRBJ1-1,NA,TRBV28,TGTGCCAGCATCCTCAACACTGAAGCTTTCTTT,CASILNTEAFF
TRBD2,16,TRBJ2-3,NA,TRBV7-3,TGTGCCAGCAGCCTGACTAGCGGAGTCTTAACAGATACGCAGTATTTT,CASSLTSGVLTDTQYF
NA,13,TRBJ2-3,NA,TRBV5-1,TGCGCCAGCAGCTTGGGAGGCGCAGATACGCAGTATTTT,CASSLGGADTQYF
NA,12,TRBJ1-2,NA,TRBV24-1,TGTGCCACCAGTAGCTATCGCTATGGCTACACCTTC,CATSSYRYGYTF
NA,13,TRBJ2-5,NA,TRBV7-9,TGTGCCAGCAGCTTTTTACAGCAAGAGACCCAGTACTTC,CASSFLQQETQYF
TRBD2,14,TRBJ2-7,NA,TRBV19,TGTGCCGCTGCCGGGACTAGCGGGAGTCAGGAGCAGTACTTC,CAAAGTSGSQEQYF
NA,13,TRBJ1-3,once,TRBV2,TGTGCCAGCAGTACCGAGTGGGGAGGCACCATATATTTT,CASSTEWGGTIYF
TRBD1,16,TRBJ1-2,NA,TRBV28,TGTGCCAGCAGTTTACTGCAAACGGGACAGGGGTTAGGCTACACCTTC,CASSLLQTGQGLGYTF
TRBD1,15,TRBJ2-7,NA,TRBV3-1/TRBV3-2,TGTGCCAGCAGCCAGGCCGGGACAGGGAGCGACGAGCAGTACTTC,CASSQAGTGSDEQYF
NA,11,TRBJ1-2,NA,TRBV6-5,TGTGCCAGCAGCCCGGTGAGCGGCTACACCTTC,CASSPVSGYTF
NA,13,TRBJ2-7,NA,TRBV30,TGTGCCTGGAGTATTAGAACCACCTACGAGCAGTACTTC,CAWSIRTTYEQYF
NA,16,TRBJ2-1,NA,TRBV6-1,TGTGCCAGCAGTGCACAACAGCGGAGCTCCTACAATGAGCAGTTCTTC,CASSAQQRSSYNEQFF
NA,15,TRBJ1-2,once,TRBV27,TGTGCCAGCAGTTTAAATCGGGAGGGCAACTATGGCTACACCTTC,CASSLNREGNYGYTF
NA,14,TRBJ1-5,NA,TRBV2,TGTGCCAGCAGTGCCAACAGGGAGAGTCAGCCCCAGCATTTT,CASSANRESQPQHF